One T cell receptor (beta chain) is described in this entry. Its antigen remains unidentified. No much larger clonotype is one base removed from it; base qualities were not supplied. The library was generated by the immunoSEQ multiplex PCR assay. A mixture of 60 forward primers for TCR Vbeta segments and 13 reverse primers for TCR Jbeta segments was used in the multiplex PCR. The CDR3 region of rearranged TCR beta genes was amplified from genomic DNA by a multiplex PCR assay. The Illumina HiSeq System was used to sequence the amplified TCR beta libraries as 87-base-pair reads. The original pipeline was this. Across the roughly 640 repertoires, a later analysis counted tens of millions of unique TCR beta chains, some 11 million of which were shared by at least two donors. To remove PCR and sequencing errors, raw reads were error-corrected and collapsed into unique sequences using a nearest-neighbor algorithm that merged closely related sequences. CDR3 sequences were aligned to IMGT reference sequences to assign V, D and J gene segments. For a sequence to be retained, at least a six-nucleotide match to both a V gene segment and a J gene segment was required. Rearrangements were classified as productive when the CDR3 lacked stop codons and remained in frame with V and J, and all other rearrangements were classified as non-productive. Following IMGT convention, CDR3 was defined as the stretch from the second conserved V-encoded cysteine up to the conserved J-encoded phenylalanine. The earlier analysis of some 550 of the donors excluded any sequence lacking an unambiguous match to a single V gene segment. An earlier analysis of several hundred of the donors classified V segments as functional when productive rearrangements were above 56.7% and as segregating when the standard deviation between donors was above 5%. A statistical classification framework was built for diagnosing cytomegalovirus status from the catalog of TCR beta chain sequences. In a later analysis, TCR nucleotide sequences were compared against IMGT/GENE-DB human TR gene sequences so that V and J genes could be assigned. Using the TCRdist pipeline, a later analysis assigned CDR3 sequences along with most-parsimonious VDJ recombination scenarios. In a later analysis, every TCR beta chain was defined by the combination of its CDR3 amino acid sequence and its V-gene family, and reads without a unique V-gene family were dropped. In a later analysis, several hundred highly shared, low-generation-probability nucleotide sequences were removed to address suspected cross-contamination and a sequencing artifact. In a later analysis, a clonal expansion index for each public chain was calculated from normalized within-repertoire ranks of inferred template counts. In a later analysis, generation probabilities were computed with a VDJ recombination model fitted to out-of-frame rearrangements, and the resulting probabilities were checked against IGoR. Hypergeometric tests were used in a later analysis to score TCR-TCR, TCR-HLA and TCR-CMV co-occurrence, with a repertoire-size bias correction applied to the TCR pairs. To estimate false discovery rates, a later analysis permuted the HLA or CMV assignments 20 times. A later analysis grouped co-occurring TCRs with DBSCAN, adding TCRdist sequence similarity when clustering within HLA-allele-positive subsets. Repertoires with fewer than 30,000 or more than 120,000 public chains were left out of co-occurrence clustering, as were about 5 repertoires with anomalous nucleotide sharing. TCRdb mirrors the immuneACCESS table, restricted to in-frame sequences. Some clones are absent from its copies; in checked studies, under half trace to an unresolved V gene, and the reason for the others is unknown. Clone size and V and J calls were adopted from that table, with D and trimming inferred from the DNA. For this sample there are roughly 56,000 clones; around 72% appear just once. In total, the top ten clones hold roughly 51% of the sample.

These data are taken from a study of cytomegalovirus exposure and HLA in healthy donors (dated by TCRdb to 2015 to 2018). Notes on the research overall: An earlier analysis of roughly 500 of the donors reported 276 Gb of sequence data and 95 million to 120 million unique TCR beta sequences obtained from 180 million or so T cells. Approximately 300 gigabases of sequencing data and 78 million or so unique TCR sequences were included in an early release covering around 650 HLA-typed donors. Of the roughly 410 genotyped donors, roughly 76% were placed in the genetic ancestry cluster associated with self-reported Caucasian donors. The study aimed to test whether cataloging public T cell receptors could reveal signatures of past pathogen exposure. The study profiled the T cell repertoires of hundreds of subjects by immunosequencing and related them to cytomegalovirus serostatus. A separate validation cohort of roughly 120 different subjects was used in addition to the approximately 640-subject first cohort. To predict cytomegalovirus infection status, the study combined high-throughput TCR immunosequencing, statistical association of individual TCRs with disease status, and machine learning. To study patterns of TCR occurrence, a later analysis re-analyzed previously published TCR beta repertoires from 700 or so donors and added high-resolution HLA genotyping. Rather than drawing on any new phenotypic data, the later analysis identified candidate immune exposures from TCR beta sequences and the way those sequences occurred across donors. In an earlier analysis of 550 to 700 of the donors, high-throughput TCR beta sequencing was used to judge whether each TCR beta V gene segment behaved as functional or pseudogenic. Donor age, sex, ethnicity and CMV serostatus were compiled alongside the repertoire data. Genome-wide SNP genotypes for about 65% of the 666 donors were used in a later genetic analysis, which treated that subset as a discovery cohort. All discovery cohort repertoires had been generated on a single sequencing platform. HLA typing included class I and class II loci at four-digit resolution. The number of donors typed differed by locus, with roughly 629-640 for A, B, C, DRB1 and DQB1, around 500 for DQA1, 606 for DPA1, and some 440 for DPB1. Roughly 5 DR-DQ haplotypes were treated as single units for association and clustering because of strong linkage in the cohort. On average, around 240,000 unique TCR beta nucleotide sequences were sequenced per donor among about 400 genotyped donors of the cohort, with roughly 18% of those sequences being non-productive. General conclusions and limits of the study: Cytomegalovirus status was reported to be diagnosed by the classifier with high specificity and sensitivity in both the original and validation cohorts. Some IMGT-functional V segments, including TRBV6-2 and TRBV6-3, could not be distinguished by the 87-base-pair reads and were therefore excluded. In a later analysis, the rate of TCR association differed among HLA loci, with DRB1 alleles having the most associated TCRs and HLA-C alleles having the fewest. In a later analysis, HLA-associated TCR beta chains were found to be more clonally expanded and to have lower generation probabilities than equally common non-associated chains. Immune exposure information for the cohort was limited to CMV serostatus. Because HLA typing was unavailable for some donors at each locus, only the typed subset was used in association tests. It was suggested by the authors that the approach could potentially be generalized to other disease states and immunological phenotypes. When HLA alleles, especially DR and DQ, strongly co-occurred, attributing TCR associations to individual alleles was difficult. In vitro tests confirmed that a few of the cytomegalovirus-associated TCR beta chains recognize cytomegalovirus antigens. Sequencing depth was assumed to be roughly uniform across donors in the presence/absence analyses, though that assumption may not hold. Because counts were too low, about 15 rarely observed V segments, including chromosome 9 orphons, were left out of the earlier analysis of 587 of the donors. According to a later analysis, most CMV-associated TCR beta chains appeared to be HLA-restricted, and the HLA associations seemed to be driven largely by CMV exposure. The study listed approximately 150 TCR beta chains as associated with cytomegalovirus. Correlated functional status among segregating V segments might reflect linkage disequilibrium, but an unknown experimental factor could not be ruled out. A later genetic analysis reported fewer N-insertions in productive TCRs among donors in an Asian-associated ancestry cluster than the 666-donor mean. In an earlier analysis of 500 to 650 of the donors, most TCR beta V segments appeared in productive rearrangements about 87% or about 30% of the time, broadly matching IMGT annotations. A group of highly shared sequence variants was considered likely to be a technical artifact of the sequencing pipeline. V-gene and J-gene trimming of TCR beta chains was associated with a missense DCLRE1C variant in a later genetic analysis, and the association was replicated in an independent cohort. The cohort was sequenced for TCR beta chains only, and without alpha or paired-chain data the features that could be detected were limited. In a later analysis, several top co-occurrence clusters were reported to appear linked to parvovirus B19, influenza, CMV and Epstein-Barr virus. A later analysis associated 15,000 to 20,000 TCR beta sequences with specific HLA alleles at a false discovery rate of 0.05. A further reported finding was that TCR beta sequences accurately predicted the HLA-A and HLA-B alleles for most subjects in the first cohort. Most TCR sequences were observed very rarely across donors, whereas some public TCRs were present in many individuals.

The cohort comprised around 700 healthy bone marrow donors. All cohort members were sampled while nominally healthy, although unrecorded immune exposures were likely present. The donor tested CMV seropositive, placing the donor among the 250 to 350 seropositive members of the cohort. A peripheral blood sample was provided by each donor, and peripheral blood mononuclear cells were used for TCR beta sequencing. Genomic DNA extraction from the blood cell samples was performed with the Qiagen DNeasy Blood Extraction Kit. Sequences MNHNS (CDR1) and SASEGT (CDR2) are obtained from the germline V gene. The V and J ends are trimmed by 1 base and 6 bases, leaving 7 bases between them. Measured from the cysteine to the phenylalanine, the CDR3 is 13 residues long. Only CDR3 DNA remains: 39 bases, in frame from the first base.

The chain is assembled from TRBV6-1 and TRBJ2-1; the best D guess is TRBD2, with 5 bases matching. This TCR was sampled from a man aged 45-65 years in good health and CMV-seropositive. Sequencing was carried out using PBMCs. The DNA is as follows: TGTGCCAGCAGTGAAGGGCTAGCCAATGAGCAGTTCTTC. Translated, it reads CASSEGLANEQFF.